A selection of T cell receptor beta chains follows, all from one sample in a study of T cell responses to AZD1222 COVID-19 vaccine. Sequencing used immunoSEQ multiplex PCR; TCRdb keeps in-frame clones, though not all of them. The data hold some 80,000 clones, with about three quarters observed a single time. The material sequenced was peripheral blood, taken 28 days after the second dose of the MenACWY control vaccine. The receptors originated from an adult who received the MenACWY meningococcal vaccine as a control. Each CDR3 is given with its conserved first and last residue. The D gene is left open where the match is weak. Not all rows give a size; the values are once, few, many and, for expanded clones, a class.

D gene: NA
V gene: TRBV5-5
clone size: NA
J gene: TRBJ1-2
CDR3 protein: CASSSQDSLYGYTF
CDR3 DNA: TGTGCCAGCAGCTCACAGGATTCCCTCTATGGCTACACCTTC

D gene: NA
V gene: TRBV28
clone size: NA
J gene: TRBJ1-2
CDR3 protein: CASTSSRQHTF
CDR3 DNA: TGTGCCAGCACTTCCTCCCGACAGCACACCTTC

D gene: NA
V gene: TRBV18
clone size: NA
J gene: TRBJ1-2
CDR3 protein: CASSPPVGIGGYTF
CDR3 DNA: TGTGCCAGCTCACCACCGGTGGGAATAGGTGGCTACACCTTC

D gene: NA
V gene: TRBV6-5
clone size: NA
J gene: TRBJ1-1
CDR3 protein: CASRVDTEAFF
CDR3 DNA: TGTGCCAGCAGGGTGGACACTGAAGCTTTCTTT

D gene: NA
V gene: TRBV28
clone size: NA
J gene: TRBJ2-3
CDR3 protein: CAVARNTQYF
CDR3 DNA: TGTGCCGTAGCTAGGAATACGCAGTATTTT

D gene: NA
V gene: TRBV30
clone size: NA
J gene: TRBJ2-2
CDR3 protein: CAWNRKRDTGELFF
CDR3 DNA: TGTGCCTGGAACCGGAAAAGGGACACCGGGGAGCTGTTTTTT

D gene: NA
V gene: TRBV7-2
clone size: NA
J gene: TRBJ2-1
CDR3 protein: CASSLRAAIRQAYNEQFF
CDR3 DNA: TGTGCCAGCAGCTTACGGGCAGCGATACGGCAAGCCTACAATGAGCAGTTCTTC

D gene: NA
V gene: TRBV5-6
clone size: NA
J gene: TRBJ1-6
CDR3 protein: CASSLAGDINSPLHF
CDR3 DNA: TGTGCCAGCAGCTTGGCCGGGGACATCAATTCACCCCTCCACTTT

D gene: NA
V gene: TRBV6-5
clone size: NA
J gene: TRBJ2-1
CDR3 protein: CASSYVGTNEQFF
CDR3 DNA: TGTGCCAGCAGTTACGTTGGAACCAATGAGCAGTTCTTC

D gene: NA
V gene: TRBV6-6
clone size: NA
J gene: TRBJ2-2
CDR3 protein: CASSLASPSEGELFF
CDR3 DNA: TGTGCCAGCAGTTTGGCATCCCCCTCCGAGGGGGAGCTGTTTTTT

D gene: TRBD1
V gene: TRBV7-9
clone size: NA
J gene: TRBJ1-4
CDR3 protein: CASSPPGQGGKKLFF
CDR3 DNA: TGTGCCAGCAGTCCTCCGGGACAGGGAGGAAAAAAACTGTTTTTT

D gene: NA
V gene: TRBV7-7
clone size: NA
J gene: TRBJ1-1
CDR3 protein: CASSGVDTEAFF
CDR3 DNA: TGTGCTAGCAGCGGGGTGGACACTGAAGCTTTCTTT

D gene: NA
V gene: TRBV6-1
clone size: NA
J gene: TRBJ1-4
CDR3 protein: CASSDQVGEKLFF
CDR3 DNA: TGTGCCAGCAGTGACCAGGTGGGGGAAAAACTGTTTTTT

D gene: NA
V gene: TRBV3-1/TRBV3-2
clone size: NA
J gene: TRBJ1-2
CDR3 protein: CASSQDLPQGQQYGYTF
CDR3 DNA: TGTGCCAGCAGCCAAGATCTACCACAAGGGCAGCAATATGGCTACACCTTC

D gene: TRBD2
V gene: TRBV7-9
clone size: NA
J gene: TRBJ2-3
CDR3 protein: CASSSGLAGGTDTQYF
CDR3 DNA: TGTGCCAGCAGCTCCGGACTAGCGGGGGGGACAGATACGCAGTATTTT

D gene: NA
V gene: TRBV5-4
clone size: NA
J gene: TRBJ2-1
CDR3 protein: CASSSPGREQFF
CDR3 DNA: TGTGCCAGCAGCAGCCCGGGACGAGAGCAGTTCTTC

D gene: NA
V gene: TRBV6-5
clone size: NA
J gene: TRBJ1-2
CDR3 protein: CASSTDGNYGYTF
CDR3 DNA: TGTGCCAGCAGTACTGACGGCAACTATGGCTACACCTTC

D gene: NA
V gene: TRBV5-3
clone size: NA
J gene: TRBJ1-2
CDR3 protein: CARSLVREGIYGYTF
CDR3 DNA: TGTGCCAGAAGCTTGGTTCGGGAGGGGATCTATGGCTACACCTTC

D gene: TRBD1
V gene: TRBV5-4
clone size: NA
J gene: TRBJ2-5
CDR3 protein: CASNAGTGVGETQYF
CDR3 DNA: TGTGCCAGCAATGCGGGGACAGGCGTGGGAGAGACCCAGTACTTC

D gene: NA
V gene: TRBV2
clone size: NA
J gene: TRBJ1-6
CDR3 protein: CATWGGPDNSPLHF
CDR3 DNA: TGTGCCACGTGGGGGGGACCTGATAATTCACCCCTCCACTTT

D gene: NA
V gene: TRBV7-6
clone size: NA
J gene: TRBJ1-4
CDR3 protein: CASSLRGAESEKLFF
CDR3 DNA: TGTGCCAGCAGCTTACGGGGGGCCGAGAGTGAAAAACTGTTTTTT

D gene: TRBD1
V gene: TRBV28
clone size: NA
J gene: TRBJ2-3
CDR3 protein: CASSFYRTGLSTDTQYF
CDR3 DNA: TGTGCCAGCAGTTTTTACCGGACAGGGTTGAGCACAGATACGCAGTATTTT

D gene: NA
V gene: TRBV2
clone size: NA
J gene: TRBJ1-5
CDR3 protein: CASSEWPSTVNSNQPQHF
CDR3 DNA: TGTGCCAGCAGTGAATGGCCTTCGACAGTAAATAGCAATCAGCCCCAGCATTTT

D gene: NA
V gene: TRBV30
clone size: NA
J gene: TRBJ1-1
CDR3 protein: CAFTREGGTEAFF
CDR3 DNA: TGTGCCTTCACGCGGGAGGGCGGCACTGAAGCTTTCTTT

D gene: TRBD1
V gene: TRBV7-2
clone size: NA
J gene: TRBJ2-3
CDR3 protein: CASSFLDRVTDTQYF
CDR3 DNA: TGTGCCAGCAGCTTTCTTGACAGGGTGACAGATACGCAGTATTTT

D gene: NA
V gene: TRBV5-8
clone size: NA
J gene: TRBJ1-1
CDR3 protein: CASSLPGAQNTEAFF
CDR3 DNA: TGTGCCAGCAGCTTACCGGGAGCTCAGAACACTGAAGCTTTCTTT

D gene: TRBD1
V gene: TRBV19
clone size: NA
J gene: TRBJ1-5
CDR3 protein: CASSKQGVPQHF
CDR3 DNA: TGTGCCAGTAGTAAACAGGGGGTGCCCCAGCATTTT

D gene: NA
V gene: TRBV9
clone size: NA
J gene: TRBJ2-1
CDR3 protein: CASSVGGERYNEQFF
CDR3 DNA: TGTGCCAGCAGCGTAGGAGGCGAGCGGTACAATGAGCAGTTCTTC

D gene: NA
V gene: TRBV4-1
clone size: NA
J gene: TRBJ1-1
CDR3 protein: CASSQEVPGRGTEAFF
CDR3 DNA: TGCGCCAGCAGCCAAGAAGTACCAGGGAGAGGCACTGAAGCTTTCTTT

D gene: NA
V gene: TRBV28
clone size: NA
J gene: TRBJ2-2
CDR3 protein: CASKFTQGNTGELFF
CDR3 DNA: TGTGCCAGCAAGTTTACACAGGGAAACACCGGGGAGCTGTTTTTT

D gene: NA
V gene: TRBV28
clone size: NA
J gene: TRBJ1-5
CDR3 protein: CASSLSSQPQHF
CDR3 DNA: TGTGCCAGCAGTTTATCTTCACAGCCCCAGCATTTT

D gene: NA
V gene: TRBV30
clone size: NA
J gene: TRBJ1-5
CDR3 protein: CAWSVSGGGKPQHF
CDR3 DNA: TGTGCCTGGAGTGTATCTGGGGGTGGTAAGCCCCAGCATTTT

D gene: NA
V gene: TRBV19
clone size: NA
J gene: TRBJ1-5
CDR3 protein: CASSIVKRATTNQPQHF
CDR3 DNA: TGTGCCAGTAGTATAGTAAAGAGGGCTACCACCAATCAGCCCCAGCATTTT

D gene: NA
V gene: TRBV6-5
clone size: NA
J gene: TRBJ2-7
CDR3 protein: CASTQDTSYEQYF
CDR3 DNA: TGTGCCAGCACCCAGGACACCTCCTACGAGCAGTACTTC

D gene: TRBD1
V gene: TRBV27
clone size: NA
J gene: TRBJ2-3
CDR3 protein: CASNWPGQNTDTQYF
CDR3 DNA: TGTGCCAGCAACTGGCCGGGACAGAACACAGATACGCAGTATTTT

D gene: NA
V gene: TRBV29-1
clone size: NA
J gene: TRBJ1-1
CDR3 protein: CSVGGPGGAPTEAFF
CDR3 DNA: TGCAGCGTTGGTGGCCCGGGGGGGGCGCCCACTGAAGCTTTCTTT

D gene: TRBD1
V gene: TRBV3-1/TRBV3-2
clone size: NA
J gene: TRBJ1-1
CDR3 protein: CASSSTGETEAFF
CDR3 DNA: TGTGCCAGCAGCTCCACAGGGGAGACTGAAGCTTTCTTT

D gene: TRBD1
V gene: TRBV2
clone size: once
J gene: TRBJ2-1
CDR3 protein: CASSDDGTGYNEQFF
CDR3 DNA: TGTGCCAGCAGTGACGACGGGACAGGGTACAATGAGCAGTTCTTC

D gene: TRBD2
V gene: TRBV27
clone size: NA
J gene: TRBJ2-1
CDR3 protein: CASSLGGLAGKFF
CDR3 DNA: TGTGCCAGCAGTTTAGGAGGACTAGCGGGAAAGTTCTTC

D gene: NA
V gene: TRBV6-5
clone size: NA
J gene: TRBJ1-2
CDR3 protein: CASSPRDDLGYTF
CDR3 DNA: TGTGCCAGCAGTCCCCGGGACGATCTGGGCTACACCTTC

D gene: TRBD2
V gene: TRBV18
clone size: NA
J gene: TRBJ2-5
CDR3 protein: CASSPNQRGGSETQYF
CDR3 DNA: TGTGCCAGCTCACCAAACCAGCGGGGGGGCTCAGAGACCCAGTACTTC

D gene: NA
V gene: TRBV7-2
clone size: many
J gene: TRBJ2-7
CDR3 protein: CASSYAQGTYEQYF
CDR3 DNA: TGTGCCAGCAGCTACGCGCAGGGTACCTACGAGCAGTACTTC

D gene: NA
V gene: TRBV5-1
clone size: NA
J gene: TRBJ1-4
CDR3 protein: CASRVDGGLDEKLFF
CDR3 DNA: TGCGCCAGCAGAGTGGATGGGGGGCTGGATGAAAAACTGTTTTTT

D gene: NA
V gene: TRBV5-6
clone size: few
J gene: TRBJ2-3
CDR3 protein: CASSLGTRTDTQYF
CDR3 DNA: TGTGCCAGCAGCTTGGGAACCCGCACAGATACGCAGTATTTT

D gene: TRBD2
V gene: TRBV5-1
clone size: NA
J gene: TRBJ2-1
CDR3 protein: CASSLFPSGSAYNEQFF
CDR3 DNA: TGCGCCAGCAGCTTGTTTCCTAGCGGGAGCGCCTACAATGAGCAGTTCTTC

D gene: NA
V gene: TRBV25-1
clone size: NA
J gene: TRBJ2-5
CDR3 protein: CASSDSGTPGETQYF
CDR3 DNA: TGTGCCAGCAGTGATAGCGGTACCCCCGGAGAGACCCAGTACTTC

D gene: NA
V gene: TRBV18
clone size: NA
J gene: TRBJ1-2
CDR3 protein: CASSPRGEQTGGYTF
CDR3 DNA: TGTGCCAGCTCACCACGAGGGGAACAGACGGGAGGCTACACCTTC

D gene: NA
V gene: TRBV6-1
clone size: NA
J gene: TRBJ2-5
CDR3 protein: CASSEYGETQYF
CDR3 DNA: TGTGCCAGCAGTGAATATGGGGAGACCCAGTACTTC

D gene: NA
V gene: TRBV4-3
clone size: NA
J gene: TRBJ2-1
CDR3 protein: CASSQGQVPYNEQFF
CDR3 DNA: TGCGCCAGCAGCCAAGGACAGGTCCCCTACAATGAGCAGTTCTTC

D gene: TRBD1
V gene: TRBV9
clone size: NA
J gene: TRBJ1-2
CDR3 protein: CASSPTGVLNYGYTF
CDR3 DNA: TGTGCCAGCAGCCCGACAGGGGTATTGAACTATGGCTACACCTTC